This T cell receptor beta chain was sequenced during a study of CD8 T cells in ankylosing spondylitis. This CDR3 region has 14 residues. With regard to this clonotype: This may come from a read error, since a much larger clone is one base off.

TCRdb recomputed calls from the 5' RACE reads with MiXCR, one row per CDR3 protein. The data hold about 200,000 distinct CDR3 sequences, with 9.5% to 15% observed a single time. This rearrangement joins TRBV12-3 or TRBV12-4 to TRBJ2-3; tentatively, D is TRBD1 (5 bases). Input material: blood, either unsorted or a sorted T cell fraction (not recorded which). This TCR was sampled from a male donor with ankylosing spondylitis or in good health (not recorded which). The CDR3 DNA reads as TGTGCCAGCAGCCCCCCCGACAGCACAGATACGCAGAATTTT. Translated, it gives CASSPPDSTDTQNF.